This entry lists 26 T cell receptor beta chains sequenced from one sample in a study of T cells after yellow fever vaccination. TCRdb recomputed calls from the 5' RACE reads with MiXCR, one row per CDR3 protein. Of 500,000 to 700,000 distinct CDR3 sequences detected, about 19% appear once; the ten largest clones hold 13% to 15%. The starting material was PBMCs, obtained 15 days after the yellow fever booster vaccination. The receptors derive from a man younger than 45 who received the YFV17D yellow fever vaccine.

This clonotype was counted a few times. This rearrangement joins TRBV12-3 or TRBV12-4 to TRBJ2-3, with TRBD2 identical over 10 bases. The CDR3 runs to 15 residues. V lost 6 bases, J lost 6 bases, and 9 bases stayed unmatched. CDR3 bases: TGTGCCAGCAGCCTTGGACTAGCGGTGGGCGATACGCAGTATTTT. It is translated as CASSLGLAVGDTQYF.

The chain has TRBV5-1 and TRBJ2-2; D gene unclear. The germline CDR1 and CDR2 sequences are SGHRS and YFSETQ. Trimming left V 6 bases short and J 4 bases short, with 13 bases between. CDR3 length: 14 residues. In DNA form, the CDR3 reads TGCGCCAGCACAGACGGGCTCAGCACCGGGGAGCTGTTTTTT. Translated, it gives CASTDGLSTGELFF.

This clonotype has a handful of counts. The genes are TRBV12-3 or TRBV12-4 and TRBJ2-1; the D is unclear. Between the trimmed V and J ends, which lost 8 bases and 2 bases, there was a span of 13 bases. This CDR3 comprises 14 residues. As DNA, the CDR3 is TGTGCCAGCGGCCCGGCAGGTACCTACAATGAGCAGTTCTTC. This sequence encodes CASGPAGTYNEQFF.

This clonotype was recorded a few times. The V and J genes are TRBV20-1 and TRBJ2-5, with TRBD2 identical over 11 bases. This CDR3 is 14 amino acids long. Losses at the gene ends were 5 bases for V and 4 bases for J; bases not matched to a gene: 6. Germline V CDR1 and CDR2: DFQATT, SNEGSKA (reference sequence). The CDR3, as DNA: TGCAGTGCTGGTAGCGGGAGGGATGTAGAGACCCAGTACTTC. It is translated as CSAGSGRDVETQYF.

This clonotype occurred a few times. The chain carries TRBV4-2 and TRBJ2-5; D may match TRBD1 or TRBD2 (5 bases each). Trimming removed 4 bases at V and 5 bases at J, with 20 bases between. This CDR3 has 16 amino acids. CDR1 LGHNA and CDR2 YNFKEQ come from the germline V gene. The CDR3 region has the DNA TGTGCCAGCAGCCCGACTAAGACGGGTTGGGGCGAGACCCAGTACTTC. Translating gives CASSPTKTGWGETQYF.

This sequence joins TRBV5-1 and TRBJ2-1, with 8 positions matching TRBD1. CDR3 length: 15 amino acids. The V gene's germline CDR1 is SGHRS and CDR2 YFSETQ. Losses at the gene ends were 4 bases for V and 4 bases for J; bases not matched to a gene: 7. The CDR3 region is CASSQDRGEYNEQFF. The CDR3 DNA reads TGCGCCAGCAGCCAAGACAGGGGAGAATACAATGAGCAGTTCTTC. Combining the CDR3 with reference TRBV5-1 and TRBJ2-1 gives the whole variable domain KAGVTQTPRYLIKTRGQQVTLSCSPISGHRSVSWYQQTPGQGLQFLFEYFSETQRNKGNFPGRFSGRQFSNSRSEMNVSTLELGDSALYLCASSQDRGEYNEQFFGPGTRLTVL.

Comment on this clonotype: Because it lacks the conserved phenylalanine or tryptophan at the end, this CDR3 is likely a read error. It is unclear where the CDR3 begins or ends on the DNA, so no DNA is shown, and the CDR3 is as TCRdb lists it. The rearrangement links TRBV28 to TRBJ1-2. The CDR3 has 8 residues if both end residues are counted. Germline CDR1 reads MDHEN; CDR2 reads SYDVKM. The CDR3 here is CASPRDSE.

This clonotype showed up just a few times. This chain links TRBV27 with TRBJ2-7; 9 positions match TRBD1. The junction had 4 bases not matched to a gene; V was cut back by 8 bases and J by 5 bases. This CDR3 has 12 amino acids. Per the germline V gene, CDR1 is MNHEY and CDR2 is SMNVEV (reference sequence). The CDR3 DNA reads TGTGCCAGCCGGGACAGGGACGACGAGCAGTACTTC. This translates into CASRDRDDEQYF.

This clonotype was found a few times. The chain links TRBV6-5 to TRBJ1-2; possible D gene TRBD1, 5 bases. The CDR3 is 12 residues long. The V and J ends lost 7 bases and 2 bases respectively, with 8 bases between them. Germline V gene sequence: CDR1 MNHEY, CDR2 SVGAGI. The CDR3, as DNA: TGTGCCAGCACAGACAGCAACTATGGCTACACCTTC. The encoded protein is CASTDSNYGYTF.

In this sample, this clonotype turned up a few times. The rearrangement uses TRBV4-3 and TRBJ2-7, with D possibly being TRBD1 (5 bases). The CDR3 length is 14 residues. Trimming took off 1 base at V and 6 bases at J, with 13 bases between the two ends. Germline CDR1 LGHNA, CDR2 YSLEER. CDR3 sequence: CASSQVRAGSEQYF. For the CDR3, the DNA is TGCGCCAGCAGCCAAGTCAGGGCAGGCAGCGAGCAGTACTTC.

The chain couples TRBV27 to TRBJ2-5, with no clear D. CDR1 and CDR2 from the germline V gene are MNHEY and SMNVEV (reference sequence). Trimming removed 2 bases at V and 2 bases at J, with 15 bases between. The CDR3 runs to 16 residues. This CDR3 is CASSLTPDGLQETQYF. The DNA for the CDR3 is TGTGCCAGCAGTTTAACGCCCGACGGTTTACAAGAGACCCAGTACTTC.

The chain recombines TRBV15 with TRBJ2-1; D unclear. The germline V gene has CDR1 LNHNV and CDR2 YYDKDF (reference sequence). The CDR3 contains 15 residues. With 1 base removed from V and 5 bases from J, the gap between germline ends came to 12 bases. The DNA of the CDR3 is TGTGCCACCAGCAGAGCGCCAGTCGTTAACAATGAGCAGTTCTTC. This translates into CATSRAPVVNNEQFF. The complete variable domain, with remaining parts taken from reference TRBV15 and TRBJ2-1, reads DAMVIQNPRYQVTQFGKPVTLSCSQTLNHNVMYWYQQKSSQAPKLLFHYYDKDFNNEADTPDNFQSRRPNTSFCFLDIRSPGLGDTAMYLCATSRAPVVNNEQFFGPGTRLTVL.

The chain uses TRBV11-1 and TRBJ2-3; 10 bases are shared with TRBD2. The CDR3 has 18 residues. After removal of 1 base from V and 0 bases from J, the junction contained 7 bases not matched to a gene. CDR1 and CDR2 from the germline V gene are SGHAT and FQDESV (reference sequence). In DNA, the CDR3 is TGTGCCAGCAGCTTAGAGGCTAGCGGGAGACGGAGCACAGATACGCAGTATTTT. Its protein product is CASSLEASGRRSTDTQYF.

CDR3 DNA: TGCAGCGCCGGGGACAGGGAAACTGGAAACACCATATATTTT. Encoded protein: CSAGDRETGNTIYF. This chain uses TRBV29-1 with TRBJ1-3, with 9 nucleotides matching TRBD1. The CDR3 is made up of 14 amino acids. Germline V CDR1 and CDR2: SQVTM, ANQGSEA. V gave up 7 bases and J gave up 2 bases; unmatched junction bases: 6.

The chain combines TRBV11-2 with TRBJ1-4, with D tentatively TRBD1 (5 bases). The V gene lost 6 bases and the J gene lost 6 bases, with 14 bases spanning the gap. Germline V gene data show CDR1 as SGHAT and CDR2 as FQNNGV. The CDR3 is made up of 14 amino acids. The CDR3 coding sequence is TGTGCCAGCAGAAAGGAGAGGGGTGATGAAAAACTGTTTTTT. Residues: CASRKERGDEKLFF.

A few counts support this clonotype. The rearrangement uses TRBV5-4 and TRBJ1-2; 10 bases are a match to TRBD1. Germline loops: CDR1 SGHNT, CDR2 YYREEE (reference sequence). CDR3 length: 15 residues. V was clipped by 4 bases and J by 6 bases; unmatched bases: 9. Written as DNA, the CDR3 is TGTGCCAGCAGCGGGGGGACAGGGGATCCCAATGGCTACACCTTC. This translates into CASSGGTGDPNGYTF.

The genes are TRBV20-1 and TRBJ2-7; a weak D match, TRBD1 (5 bases). This CDR3 region has 13 residues. V lost 1 base and J 4 bases, leaving 11 bases between the germline ends. Germline values: CDR1 DFQATT, CDR2 SNEGSKA (reference sequence). The CDR3 nucleotides are TGCAGTGCTAGAGGGAGTGCAGGGTACGAGCAGTACTTC. As protein: CSARGSAGYEQYF.

The V and J genes are TRBV7-8 and TRBJ2-7, with TRBD1 matching 8 bases. CDR3 length equals 13 residues. Per germline, CDR1 SGHVS and CDR2 FQNEAQ. V shed 5 bases, J shed 7 bases, and the junction held 7 bases outside the gene matches. The CDR3 loop is CASSLRGLDEQYF. CDR3 DNA: TGTGCCAGCAGCCTCAGGGGGCTGGATGAGCAGTACTTC.

This clonotype was counted only a few times. The chain joins TRBV10-3 to TRBJ2-1, with 12 bases identical to TRBD2. Germline V lookup: CDR1 ENHRY, CDR2 SYGVKD. V trimming: 2 bases; J trimming: 9 bases; junction bases outside the gene matches: 2. The CDR3 is made up of 14 amino acids. CDR3 nucleotides: TGTGCCATCAGTGAGGGGACTAGCGGGCCTGAGCAGTTCTTC. This gives the protein CAISEGTSGPEQFF.

This clonotype has only a few counts. The chain is built from TRBV7-2 and TRBJ1-2; perhaps TRBD1 as D (5 bases). V gave up 2 bases and J gave up 5 bases, with 18 bases separating them. Germline values: CDR1 SGHTA, CDR2 FQGNSA. There are 16 residues in the CDR3. Here the CDR3 DNA reads TGTGCCAGCAGCTTAACCGGGACGGAGCTATCTTATGGCTACACCTTC. Its protein product is CASSLTGTELSYGYTF. Variable domain in full (rest from reference TRBV7-2 and TRBJ1-2): GAGVSQSPSNKVTEKGKDVELRCDPISGHTALYWYRQSLGQGLEFLIYFQGNSAPDKSGLPSDRFSAERTGGSVSTLTIQRTQQEDSAVYLCASSLTGTELSYGYTFGSGTRLTVV.

V gene TRBV27 combines with J gene TRBJ1-5; 9 positions agree with TRBD1. Looked up from germline, CDR1 is MNHEY and CDR2 is SMNVEV (reference sequence). J lost 2 bases, V lost 8 bases, and 10 bases had no gene match. The CDR3 spans 16 residues. Here the CDR3 DNA reads TGTGCCAGCGGGTCACAGGGGGCGCTTGGCAATCAGCCCCAGCATTTT. Protein: CASGSQGALGNQPQHF.

This chain links TRBV29-1 with TRBJ2-7; no clear D. CDR3 length equals 11 residues. V dropped 7 bases and J dropped 1 base, with 8 bases sitting between them. The V gene's germline CDR1 is SQVTM and CDR2 ANQGSEA. CDR3 coding DNA: TGCAGCGCGATGCGGTCCTACGAGCAGTACTTC. Translated: CSAMRSYEQYF.

This chain links TRBV11-2 with TRBJ2-4; 10 bases line up with TRBD2. The CDR3 contains 18 residues. Trimming removed 3 bases from V and 0 bases from J; junction bases left unmatched: 8. Looked up from germline, CDR1 is SGHAT and CDR2 is FQNNGV. The CDR3 region has the DNA TGTGCCAGCAGCTTTTCGTCTAGCGGGGGACTAGCCAAAAACATTCAGTACTTC. Protein sequence: CASSFSSSGGLAKNIQYF.

In this sample, this clonotype turned up a few times. The chain combines TRBV29-1 with TRBJ2-1; D is perhaps TRBD2 (5 bases). The CDR3 runs 14 residues. Germline V lookup: CDR1 SQVTM, CDR2 ANQGSEA. V lost 5 bases, J lost 0 bases, and 11 bases lay in between. The CDR3 sequence: CSVTGLSSYNEQFF. Here the CDR3 DNA reads TGCAGCGTTACTGGACTGAGCTCCTACAATGAGCAGTTCTTC.

The genes are TRBV20-1 and TRBJ2-3; 7 nucleotides match TRBD1. The germline gives CDR1 DFQATT, CDR2 SNEGSKA (reference sequence). The CDR3 contains 15 residues. V lost 5 bases to trimming and J lost 1 base; unmatched junction nucleotides: 9. CDR3 sequence: CSAWDSSKGTDTQYF. CDR3 nucleotide sequence: TGCAGTGCTTGGGACAGCTCAAAAGGCACAGATACGCAGTATTTT.

Concerning this clonotype itself: This could be a read error, since a much larger clone is one nucleotide away. V is TRBV20-1 and J is TRBJ2-7; the match to TRBD1 covers 7 bases. CDR1 is DFQATT and CDR2 is SNEGSKA in the germline V gene (reference sequence). Trimming cost V 5 bases and J 1 base; bases outside gene matches: 2. CDR3 length: 12 residues. In DNA, the CDR3 is TGCAGTGCTTGGGACAGATCCTACGAGCAGTACTTC. Translating gives CSAWDRSYEQYF.